These T cell receptor beta chains were read from a single sample in a study of CD8 T cells in ankylosing spondylitis. Each CDR3 protein is one row after TCRdb ran MiXCR on the 5' RACE reads. The sample yields roughly 700,000 distinct CDR3 sequences, about 20% seen once. The sample was blood, either unsorted or a sorted T cell fraction (not recorded which). The receptors here all came from a male donor with ankylosing spondylitis. CDR3s include the opening cysteine and the closing phenylalanine or tryptophan. D genes are given only for firm matches. Clone sizes are given selectively: once, few, many, or a class where the clone is expanded.

D	size	J	V	DNA	CDR3
TRBD1	few	TRBJ1-2	TRBV2	TGTGCCAGCAGTGCGGACAGGAGCACCCGTGGCTACACCTTC	CASSADRSTRGYTF
NA	NA	TRBJ2-1	TRBV20-1	TGCAGTGCTAGAGTAGGCTCGGCCTCCTACAATGAGCAGTTCTTC	CSARVGSASYNEQFF
TRBD2	NA	TRBJ2-7	TRBV28	TGTGCCAGCAGTTTTAGCCTAGCGGGAAAAATTTACGAGCAGTACTTC	CASSFSLAGKIYEQYF
NA	NA	TRBJ2-3	TRBV20-1	TGCAGTGCTTTGGACGGTCTCACAGATACGCAGTATTTT	CSALDGLTDTQYF
TRBD1	NA	TRBJ1-2	TRBV29-1	TGCAGCGGAGGACAGGGGGCGAACTATGGCTACACCTTC	CSGGQGANYGYTF
NA	NA	TRBJ2-7	TRBV3-1	TGTGCCAGCAGCCAAGCACCGGGCGAGCAGTACTTC	CASSQAPGEQYF
NA	NA	TRBJ1-1	TRBV7-3	TGTGCCAGCAGCCCGGGAGAGGGGATTGAAGCTTTCTTT	CASSPGEGIEAFF
NA	many	TRBJ2-1	TRBV14	TGTGCCAGCAGCCCCGTCGATGACAATGAGCAGTTCTTC	CASSPVDDNEQFF
TRBD2	few	TRBJ2-1	TRBV11-1	TGTGCCAGCAGCCACGACGGACTAGCGGGAGCTTTACGGGAGCAGTTCTTC	CASSHDGLAGALREQFF
TRBD2	few	TRBJ2-7	TRBV7-2	TGTGCCAGCAGCCAGGGACTAGCGGGACCCCCCTACGAGCAGTACTTC	CASSQGLAGPPYEQYF
TRBD2	NA	TRBJ2-2	TRBV5-1	TGCGCCAGCAGCCCGAATGCGGGAGATTACACCGGGGAGCTGTTTTTT	CASSPNAGDYTGELFF
TRBD2	NA	TRBJ2-7	TRBV7-2	TGTGCCAGCAGCTCACCTCTAGCGGGAGGGCCCTACGAGCAGTACTTC	CASSSPLAGGPYEQYF
TRBD2	few	TRBJ2-1	TRBV3-1	TGTGCCAGCAGCCAAGACGGAGCGGGGGACCACAATGAGCAGTTCTTC	CASSQDGAGDHNEQFF
NA	few	TRBJ2-7	TRBV6-2/TRBV6-3	TGTGCCAGCACCCAGGGGGGGACCATCGGGGAGCAGTACTTC	CASTQGGTIGEQYF
NA	few	TRBJ2-3	TRBV7-3	TGTGCCAGCAGCCGGTCAGGGGGGGTGCGTACAGATACGCAGTATTTT	CASSRSGGVRTDTQYF
NA	few	TRBJ2-7	TRBV5-6	TGTGCCAGCAGCCTCTTCACAGGGAAATCCTACGAGCAGTACTTC	CASSLFTGKSYEQYF
NA	NA	TRBJ1-1	TRBV9	TGTGCCAGCAGCGTAGACGGACTAGTGGCTTTCTTT	CASSVDGLVAFF
TRBD2	NA	TRBJ2-7	TRBV9	TGTGCCAGCAGCGCTAGCGGGAGGGCCTACGAGCAGTACTTC	CASSASGRAYEQYF
NA	few	TRBJ2-6	TRBV20-1	TGCAGTGCTCCTCGTTTCGAACGGGGGGCCAACGTCCTGACTTTC	CSAPRFERGANVLTF
NA	NA	TRBJ1-1	TRBV5-6	TGTGCCAGCAGCCCCCCGCTAGGGGCCGGGGTGAACACTGTAGCTTTCTTT	CASSPPLGAGVNTVAFF
TRBD1	few	TRBJ1-5	TRBV5-1	TGCGCCAGCAGCAAAAGAGTTTGGCGGGACAGGGTCGCGAGGAGCAATCAGCCCCAGCATTTT	CASSKRVWRDRVARSNQPQHF
TRBD2	NA	TRBJ2-5	TRBV9	TGTGCCAGCAGCCCCGGGCTAGCGGGAGGAGGAGAGACCCAGTACTTC	CASSPGLAGGGETQYF
TRBD2	few	TRBJ2-3	TRBV6-1	TGTGCCAGCAGGCGTCGGGTCGGGACTAGTGAGGCGGATACGCAGTATTTT	CASRRRVGTSEADTQYF
TRBD1	few	TRBJ1-5	TRBV20-1	TGCAGTGCTAGTGAAGACAGGGGGCGGAATCAGCCCCAGCATTTT	CSASEDRGRNQPQHF
TRBD2	NA	TRBJ2-1	TRBV5-6	TGTGCCAGCAGCCACATCCGCTCGCGGGAGGATGAGCAGTTCTTC	CASSHIRSREDEQFF
TRBD2	NA	TRBJ2-1	TRBV28	TGTGCCAGCAGTTCCCAGCGGGGGGGGGCCAATGAGCAGTTCTTC	CASSSQRGGANEQFF
TRBD2	NA	TRBJ2-1	TRBV20-1	TGCAGTGCTAGTGGGGGACTAGCGGGAGCTAGCTCCTACAATGAGCAGTTCTTC	CSASGGLAGASSYNEQFF
NA	NA	TRBJ2-1	TRBV7-8	TGTGCCAGCAGCTTTAAAGGGGCCAATGAGCAGTTCTTC	CASSFKGANEQFF
NA	few	TRBJ1-5	TRBV28	TGTGCCAGCTCTTATCCGGTGGGTCAGCCCCAGCATTTT	CASSYPVGQPQHF
NA	few	TRBJ1-1	TRBV4-2	TGTGCCAGCAGCCAAGAAGGGAACGTGGGCACTGAAGCTTTCTTT	CASSQEGNVGTEAFF
TRBD2	NA	TRBJ2-2	TRBV25-1	TGTGCCAGCAGTGAATATCCTAGCGGGAACACCGGGGAGCTGTTTTTT	CASSEYPSGNTGELFF
NA	NA	TRBJ2-7	TRBV5-1	TGCGCCAGCAGCTTGGAAGACAGATCCTACGAGCAGTACTTC	CASSLEDRSYEQYF
NA	NA	TRBJ1-3	TRBV12-5	TGTGCTAGTGGAACCATTTCTGGAAACACCATATATTTT	CASGTISGNTIYF
NA	NA	TRBJ2-6	TRBV5-1	TGCGCCAGCAGGCTCCCACCCCCCTCTGGGGCCAACGTCCTGACTTTC	CASRLPPPSGANVLTF
NA	few	TRBJ1-2	TRBV7-9	TGTGCCAGCAGCCCCAGGCAGGACCTCTATGGCTACACCTTC	CASSPRQDLYGYTF
TRBD2	NA	TRBJ2-1	TRBV20-1	TGCAGTGCTAGAGATTCAGCGGGGGGATCCTACAATGAGCAGTTCTTC	CSARDSAGGSYNEQFF
NA	NA	TRBJ2-5	TRBV12-3/TRBV12-4	TGTGCCAGCAGTTTCGGGCAGGGAGGTTTCTTAGAGACCCAGTACTTC	CASSFGQGGFLETQYF
NA	few	TRBJ1-2	TRBV6-5	TGTGCCAGCAGTTCATCCAGGGGACGGTCTTATGGCTACACCTTC	CASSSSRGRSYGYTF
NA	many	TRBJ2-1	TRBV7-2	TGTGCCAGCAGCTTAGTGGCGGGGTTAAATGAGCAGTTCTTC	CASSLVAGLNEQFF
NA	few	TRBJ2-1	TRBV29-1	TGCAGCGTTCAAACTTTCTACAATGAGCAGTTCTTC	CSVQTFYNEQFF
TRBD2	NA	TRBJ2-2	TRBV6-5	TGTGCCAGCAGTTACTCCGGGACTATTAACACCGGGGAGCTGTTTTTT	CASSYSGTINTGELFF
TRBD1	few	TRBJ1-2	TRBV5-1	TGCGCCAGCAGCGGGACCGACAGGGCGTATGGCTACACCTTC	CASSGTDRAYGYTF
TRBD1	NA	TRBJ2-1	TRBV2	TGTGCCAGCAGGGACAGGTTGGGCGGTGAGCAGTTCTTC	CASRDRLGGEQFF
NA	few	TRBJ2-3	TRBV11-2	TGTGCCAGCAGCTTAAGGGGACTTTTCACAGATACGCAGTATTTT	CASSLRGLFTDTQYF
TRBD1	few	TRBJ2-2	TRBV5-1	TGCGCCAGCAGCGTGACAGGGCTCGACACCGGGGAGCTGTTTTTT	CASSVTGLDTGELFF
NA	few	TRBJ2-7	TRBV7-2	TGTGCCAGCAGCCCGAACGGGAACGCCTACGAGCAGTACTTC	CASSPNGNAYEQYF
TRBD1	NA	TRBJ2-1	TRBV5-1	TGCGCCAGCAGCCGCCGACAGGGGCTCAACAATGAGCAGTTCTTC	CASSRRQGLNNEQFF
TRBD1	few	TRBJ1-1	TRBV29-1	TGCAGCGTTGCCAACAGGGGTAGTCATGTCACTGAAGCTTTCTTT	CSVANRGSHVTEAFF
NA	NA	TRBJ2-1	TRBV11-3	TGTGCCAGCAGCTCCGGGACTCCCGAGCAGTTCTTC	CASSSGTPEQFF
NA	few	TRBJ2-3	TRBV4-2	TGTGCCAGCAGCCAGGCGCTTCGAGGGAGGCGTTCCCGCACAGATACGCAGTATTTT	CASSQALRGRRSRTDTQYF
NA	many	TRBJ2-7	TRBV20-1	TGCAGTGCTGGTATAGAATACGAGCAGTACTTC	CSAGIEYEQYF